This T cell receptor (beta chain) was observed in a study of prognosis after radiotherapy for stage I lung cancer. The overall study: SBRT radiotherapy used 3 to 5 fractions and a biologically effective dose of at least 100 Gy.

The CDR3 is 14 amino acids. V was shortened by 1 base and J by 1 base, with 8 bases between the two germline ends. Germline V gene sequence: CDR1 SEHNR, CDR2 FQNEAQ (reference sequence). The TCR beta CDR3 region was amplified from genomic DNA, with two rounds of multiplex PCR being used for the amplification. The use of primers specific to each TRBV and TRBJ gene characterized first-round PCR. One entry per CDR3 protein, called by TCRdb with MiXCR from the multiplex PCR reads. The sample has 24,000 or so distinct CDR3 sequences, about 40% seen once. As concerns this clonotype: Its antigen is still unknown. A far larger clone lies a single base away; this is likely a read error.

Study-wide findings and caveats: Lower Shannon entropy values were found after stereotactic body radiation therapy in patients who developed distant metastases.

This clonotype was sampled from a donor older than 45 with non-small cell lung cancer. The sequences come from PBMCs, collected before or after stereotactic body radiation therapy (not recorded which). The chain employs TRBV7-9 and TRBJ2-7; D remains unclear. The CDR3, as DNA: TGTGCCAGCAGCTTAGGAGCAATTTCCTACGAGCAGTACTTC. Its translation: CASSLGAISYEQYF. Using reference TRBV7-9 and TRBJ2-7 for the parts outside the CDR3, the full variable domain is DTGVSQNPRHKITKRGQNVTFRCDPISEHNRLYWYRQTLGQGPEFLTYFQNEAQLEKSRLLSDRFSAERPKGSFSTLEIQRTEQGDSAMYLCASSLGAISYEQYFGPGTRLTVT.